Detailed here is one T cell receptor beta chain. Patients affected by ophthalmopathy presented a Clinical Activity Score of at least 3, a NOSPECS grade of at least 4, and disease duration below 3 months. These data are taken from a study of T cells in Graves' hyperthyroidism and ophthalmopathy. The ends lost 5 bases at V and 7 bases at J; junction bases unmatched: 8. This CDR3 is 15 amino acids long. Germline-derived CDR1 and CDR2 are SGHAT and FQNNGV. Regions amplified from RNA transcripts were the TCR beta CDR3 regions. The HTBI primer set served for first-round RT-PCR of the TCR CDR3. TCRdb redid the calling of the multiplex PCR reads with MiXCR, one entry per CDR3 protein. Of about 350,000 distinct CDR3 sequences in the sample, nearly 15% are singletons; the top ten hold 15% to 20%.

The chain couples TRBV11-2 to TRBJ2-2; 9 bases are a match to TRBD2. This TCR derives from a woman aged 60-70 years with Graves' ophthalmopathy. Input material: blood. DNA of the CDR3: TGTGCCAGCAGCCTCATAGCGGGAGTGGTCGGGGAGCTGTTTTTT. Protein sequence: CASSLIAGVVGELFF.